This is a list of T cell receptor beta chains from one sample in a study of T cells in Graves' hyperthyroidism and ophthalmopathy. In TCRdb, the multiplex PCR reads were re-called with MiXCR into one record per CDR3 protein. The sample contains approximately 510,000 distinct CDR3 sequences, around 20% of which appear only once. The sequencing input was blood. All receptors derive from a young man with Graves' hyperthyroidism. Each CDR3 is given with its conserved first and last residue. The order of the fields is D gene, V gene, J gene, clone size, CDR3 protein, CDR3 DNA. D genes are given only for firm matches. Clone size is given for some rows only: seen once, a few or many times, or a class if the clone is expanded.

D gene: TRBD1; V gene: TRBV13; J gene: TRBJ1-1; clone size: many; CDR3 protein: CASSLPRTGPMNTEAFF; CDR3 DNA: TGTGCCAGCAGCTTACCCCGGACAGGGCCCATGAACACTGAAGCTTTCTTT
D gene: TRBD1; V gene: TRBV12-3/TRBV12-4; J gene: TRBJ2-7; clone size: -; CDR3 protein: CASSQGVHEQYF; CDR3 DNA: TGTGCCAGCAGTCAGGGGGTCCACGAGCAGTACTTC
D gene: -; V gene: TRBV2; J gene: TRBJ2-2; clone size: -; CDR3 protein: CASSEDGATGELFF; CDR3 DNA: TGTGCCAGCAGTGAAGACGGGGCAACCGGGGAGCTGTTTTTT
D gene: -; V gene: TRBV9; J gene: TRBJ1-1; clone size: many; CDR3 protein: CASSPTPAGDTEAFF; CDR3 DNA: TGTGCCAGCAGCCCAACCCCGGCAGGGGACACTGAAGCTTTCTTT
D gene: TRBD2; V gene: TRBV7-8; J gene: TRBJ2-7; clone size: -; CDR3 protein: CASSYRRGSSYEQYF; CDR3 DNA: TGTGCCAGCAGCTACCGGCGGGGGAGCTCCTACGAGCAGTACTTC
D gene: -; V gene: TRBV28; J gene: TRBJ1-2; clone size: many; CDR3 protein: CASSFPGAVYGYTF; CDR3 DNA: TGTGCCAGCAGTTTTCCAGGGGCGGTCTATGGCTACACCTTC
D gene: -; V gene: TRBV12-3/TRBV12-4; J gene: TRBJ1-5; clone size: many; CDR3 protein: CASSPIKPSGPQHF; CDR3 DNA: TGTGCCAGCAGCCCAATAAAGCCGAGTGGGCCCCAGCATTTT
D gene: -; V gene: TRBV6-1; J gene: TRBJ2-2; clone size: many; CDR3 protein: CASSELPHRVNTGELFF; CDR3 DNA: TGTGCCAGCAGTGAATTGCCCCATCGGGTGAACACCGGGGAGCTGTTTTTT
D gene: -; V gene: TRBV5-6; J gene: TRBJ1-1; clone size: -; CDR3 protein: CASSLIAANTEAFF; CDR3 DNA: TGTGCCAGCAGCTTGATCGCGGCTAACACTGAAGCTTTCTTT
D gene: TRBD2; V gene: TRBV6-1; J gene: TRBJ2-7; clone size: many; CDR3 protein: CASRRLAGGQYEQYF; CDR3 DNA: TGTGCCAGCAGGCGACTAGCGGGGGGGCAATACGAGCAGTACTTC
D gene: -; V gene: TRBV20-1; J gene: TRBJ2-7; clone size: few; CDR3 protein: CSARDITYEQYF; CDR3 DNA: TGCAGTGCTAGAGACATTACCTACGAGCAGTACTTC
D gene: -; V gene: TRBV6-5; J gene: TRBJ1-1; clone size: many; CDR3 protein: CASSYLDREAFF; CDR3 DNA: TGTGCCAGCAGTTACTTAGACAGGGAAGCTTTCTTT
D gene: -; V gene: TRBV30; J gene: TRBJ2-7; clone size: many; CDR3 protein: CAWSVQGISEQYF; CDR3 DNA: TGTGCCTGGAGTGTACAGGGAATTTCCGAGCAGTACTTC
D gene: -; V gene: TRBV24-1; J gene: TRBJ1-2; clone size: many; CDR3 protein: CATSDFGVYGYTF; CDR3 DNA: TGTGCCACCAGTGATTTCGGAGTATACGGCTACACCTTC
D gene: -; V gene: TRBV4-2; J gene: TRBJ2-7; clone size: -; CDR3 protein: CASSQGQESSYEQYF; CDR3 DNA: TGTGCCAGCAGCCAAGGGCAGGAGAGCTCCTACGAGCAGTACTTC
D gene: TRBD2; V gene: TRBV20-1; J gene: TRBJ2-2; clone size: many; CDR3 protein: CSARDRVAGGDGELFF; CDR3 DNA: TGCAGTGCTAGAGATCGGGTAGCGGGGGGCGACGGGGAGCTGTTTTTT
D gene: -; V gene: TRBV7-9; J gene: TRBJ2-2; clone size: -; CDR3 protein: CASSPGHENTGELFF; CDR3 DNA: TGTGCCAGCAGCCCGGGGCACGAGAACACCGGGGAGCTGTTTTTT